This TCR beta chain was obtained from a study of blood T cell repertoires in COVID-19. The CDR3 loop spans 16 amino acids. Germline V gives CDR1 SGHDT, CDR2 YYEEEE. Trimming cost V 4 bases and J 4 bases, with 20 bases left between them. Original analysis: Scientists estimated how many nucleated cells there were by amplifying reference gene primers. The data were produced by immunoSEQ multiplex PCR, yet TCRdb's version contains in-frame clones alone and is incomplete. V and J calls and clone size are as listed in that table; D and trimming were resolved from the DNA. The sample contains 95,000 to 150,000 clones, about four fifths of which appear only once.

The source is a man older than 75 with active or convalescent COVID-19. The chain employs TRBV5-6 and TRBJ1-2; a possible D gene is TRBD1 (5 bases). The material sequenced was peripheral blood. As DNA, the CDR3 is TGTGCCAGCAGCCCCGAGGCGGGGGACCGAGGCTATGGCTACACCTTC. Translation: CASSPEAGDRGYGYTF. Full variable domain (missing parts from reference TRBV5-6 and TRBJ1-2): DAGVTQSPTHLIKTRGQQVTLRCSPKSGHDTVSWYQQALGQGPQFIFQYYEEEERQRGNFPDRFSGHQFPNYSSELNVNALLLGDSALYLCASSPEAGDRGYGYTFGSGTRLTVV.